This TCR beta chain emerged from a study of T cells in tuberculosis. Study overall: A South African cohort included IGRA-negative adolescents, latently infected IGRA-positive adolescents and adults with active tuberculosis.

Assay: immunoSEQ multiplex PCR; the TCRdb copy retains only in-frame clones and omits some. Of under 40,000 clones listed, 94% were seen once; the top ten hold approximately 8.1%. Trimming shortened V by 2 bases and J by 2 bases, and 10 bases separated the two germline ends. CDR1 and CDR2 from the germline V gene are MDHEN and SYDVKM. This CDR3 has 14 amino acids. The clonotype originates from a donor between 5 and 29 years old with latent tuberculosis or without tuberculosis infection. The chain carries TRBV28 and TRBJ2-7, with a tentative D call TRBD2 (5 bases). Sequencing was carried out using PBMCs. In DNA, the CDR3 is TGTGCCAGCAGTTTACAGGACTTTCCCTACGAGCAGTACTTC. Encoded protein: CASSLQDFPYEQYF.